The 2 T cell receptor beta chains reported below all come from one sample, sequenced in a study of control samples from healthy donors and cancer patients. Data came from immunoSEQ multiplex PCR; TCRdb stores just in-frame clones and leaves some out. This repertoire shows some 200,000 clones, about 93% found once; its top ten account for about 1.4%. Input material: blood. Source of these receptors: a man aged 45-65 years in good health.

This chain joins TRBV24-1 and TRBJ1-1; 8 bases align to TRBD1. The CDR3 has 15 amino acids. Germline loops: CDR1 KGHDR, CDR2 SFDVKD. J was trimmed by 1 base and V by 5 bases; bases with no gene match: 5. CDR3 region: CATSAADRGNTEAFF. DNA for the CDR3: TGTGCCACCAGTGCTGCCGACAGGGGGAACACTGAAGCTTTCTTT.

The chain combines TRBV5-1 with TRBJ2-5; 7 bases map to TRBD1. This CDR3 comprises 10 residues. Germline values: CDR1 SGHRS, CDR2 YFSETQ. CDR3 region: CAAERGPRYF. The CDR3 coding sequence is TGCGCAGCAGAGAGGGGGCCGAGGTACTTC.